This T cell receptor beta chain was documented in a study of beta chain features in type 1 diabetes. The overall study: All samples yielded some 100,000,000 examined sorted cells.

Expressed TCRB transcripts were sequenced, since all the RNA that had been isolated was reverse transcribed. TCRdb keeps only in-frame clones here, not all; method: immunoSEQ multiplex PCR. This table has 680,000 or so clones, around 16% appearing once. Germline V CDR1 and CDR2: KGHSH, LQKENI. CDR3 length: 13 residues. The V and J ends lost 4 bases and 4 bases respectively, with 10 bases between them. The sequence was obtained from a man aged 18 to 29 in good health. The sample comprised naive CD4+ T cells from blood. V usage is TRBV18 and J usage is TRBJ1-1; D is undetermined. CDR3 coding DNA: TGTGCCAGCTCACGGCAGAGCGGCACTGAAGCTTTCTTT. It encodes CASSRQSGTEAFF.